Given below is one TCR beta chain in context. This record belongs to a study of blood T cell repertoires in COVID-19. Study-wide background: Some COVID-19 samples were acute and others convalescent; all came from the United States, Italy and Spain.

Per the study methods: Amplification of reference gene primers provided the estimated nucleated cell counts. TCRdb's copy holds only in-frame clones and misses some; the assay was immunoSEQ multiplex PCR. Clone size and the V and J calls come from that table; the DNA yielded D and trimming. The sample contains around 200,000 clones, approximately 90% of which appear only once. The CDR3 length is 15 residues. Germline V CDR1 and CDR2: LNHDA, SQIVND (reference sequence). Trimming left V 6 bases short and J 2 bases short, with 13 bases between. J is TRBJ1-4 and V is TRBV19, with a weak D call TRBD1 (6 bases). The sequence derives from a man between 60 and 75 years old who had recovered from COVID-19. Sequencing was carried out using peripheral blood. Here the CDR3 DNA reads TGTGCCAGTAGCCGGGACAAACAGACTAATGAAAAACTGTTTTTT. The encoded protein is CASSRDKQTNEKLFF.